Below, 7 T cell receptor beta chains from the same sample are listed, as sequenced in a study of blood T cell repertoires in COVID-19. The protocol was immunoSEQ multiplex PCR, while the TCRdb copy is restricted to in-frame clones and leaves out a portion. This repertoire shows some 130,000 clones, almost 85% found once; its top ten account for 5.5%. Sequenced material: PBMCs or T cells enriched from blood (not recorded which). These receptor sequences come from a man aged 35-49 years with acute COVID-19.

The chain combines TRBV6-5 with TRBJ2-1; a weak D match, TRBD1 (6 bases). This CDR3 region has 15 residues. From germline, CDR1 is MNHEY and CDR2 SVGAGI. V shed 3 bases and J shed 4 bases, with 13 bases lying between them. Here the CDR3 DNA reads TGTGCCAGCAGTTATGGGGAAGGGGGATACAATGAGCAGTTCTTC. Protein: CASSYGEGGYNEQFF.

The rearrangement links TRBV11-2 to TRBJ1-1; 7 bases align to TRBD1. This CDR3 has 14 residues. V trimming: 4 bases; J trimming: 3 bases; junction bases outside the gene matches: 5. Germline V lookup: CDR1 SGHAT, CDR2 FQNNGV. The CDR3 loop is CASSSPQGYTEAFF. DNA for the CDR3: TGTGCCAGCAGCTCACCACAGGGGTACACTGAAGCTTTCTTT.

J is TRBJ1-6 and V is TRBV9; no clear D gene. The CDR3 contains 16 residues. Trimming left V 0 bases short and J 7 bases short, with 14 bases between. Germline V gives CDR1 SGDLS, CDR2 YYNGEE. This CDR3 is CASSVAPDPVNSPLHF. DNA for the CDR3: TGTGCCAGCAGCGTAGCCCCAGATCCAGTGAATTCACCCCTCCACTTT.

This chain connects TRBV28 to TRBJ2-3; TRBD2 is a possible D gene (6 bases). The germline gives CDR1 MDHEN, CDR2 SYDVKM. The length of the CDR3 is 15 residues. V lost 5 bases and J 5 bases, leaving 17 bases between the germline ends. The CDR3 here is CASSDLGGVGDTQYF. The DNA for the CDR3 is TGTGCCAGCAGTGACCTCGGCGGGGTCGGAGATACGCAGTATTTT.

V and J are TRBV27 and TRBJ2-1; 13 bases agree with TRBD2. Germline values: CDR1 MNHEY, CDR2 SMNVEV (reference sequence). Unmatched junction bases numbered 4, after V lost 6 bases and J lost 8 bases. This CDR3 comprises 14 residues. The CDR3: CASSQGLAGDEQFF. CDR3 coding DNA: TGTGCCAGCAGCCAAGGACTAGCGGGGGATGAGCAGTTCTTC.

This clone was seen just once. V usage is TRBV7-2 and J usage is TRBJ2-4; 7 bases align to TRBD2. The CDR3 covers 18 residues. V lost 5 bases to trimming and J lost 0 bases; unmatched junction nucleotides: 13. From germline, CDR1 is SGHTA and CDR2 FQGNSA. The CDR3 DNA sequence: TGTGCCAGCAGCCCCGAGGTGGGCGGGGGATTAGCCAAAAACATTCAGTACTTC. It yields the protein CASSPEVGGGLAKNIQYF.

This CDR3 is CASSRPAGGSSYNEQFF. CDR3 nucleotides: TGTGCCAGCAGCAGGCCCGCCGGGGGTAGCTCCTACAATGAGCAGTTCTTC. V usage is TRBV5-4 and J usage is TRBJ2-1; the D gene is possibly TRBD2 (6 bases). V lost 4 bases to trimming and J lost 0 bases, with 17 bases between them. CDR1 is SGHNT and CDR2 is YYREEE in the germline V gene (reference sequence). The CDR3 contains 17 residues.